These T cell receptor beta chains were read from a single sample in a study of a mutant IDH1 vaccine in newly diagnosed glioma. Assay: immunoSEQ multiplex PCR; the TCRdb copy retains only in-frame clones and omits some. The sample includes roughly 34,000 clones, around four fifths of them seen just once. Sequenced here: peripheral blood mononuclear cells (PBMCs), sampled from a glioma patient treated with radiotherapy, temozolomide or both. Receptors were obtained from a man aged 50-59 years with glioma. Some clones in this sample may be carry-over from other donors' samples. Each CDR3 is given with its conserved first and last residue. Each record gives: J gene, V gene, CDR3 length, CDR3 protein.

J: TRBJ2-3; V: TRBV19; length: 16; CDR3: CASILERGRYTDTQYF
J: TRBJ2-7; V: TRBV5-1; length: 16; CDR3: CASSLDRDRIVRGQYF
J: TRBJ2-1; V: TRBV11-3; length: 16; CDR3: CASSARLAGGGNEQFF
J: TRBJ1-1; V: TRBV2; length: 14; CDR3: CASKVDRSGTEAFF
J: TRBJ2-3; V: TRBV30; length: 14; CDR3: CAWSLGQGPDTQYF
J: TRBJ2-7; V: TRBV7-2; length: 14; CDR3: CASSLGDGTYEQYF
J: TRBJ2-1; V: TRBV10-3; length: 14; CDR3: CAIRYSDIYNEQFF
J: TRBJ1-1; V: TRBV27; length: 14; CDR3: CASSDLGVNTEAFF
J: TRBJ1-4; V: TRBV6-5; length: 14; CDR3: CASRLRRRSEKLFF
J: TRBJ2-7; V: TRBV2; length: 14; CDR3: CASTPDRVVGEQYF
J: TRBJ1-1; V: TRBV6-1; length: 15; CDR3: CASSEPSLWGTEAFF
J: TRBJ2-5; V: TRBV6-6; length: 14; CDR3: CASSYSSGWRREYF